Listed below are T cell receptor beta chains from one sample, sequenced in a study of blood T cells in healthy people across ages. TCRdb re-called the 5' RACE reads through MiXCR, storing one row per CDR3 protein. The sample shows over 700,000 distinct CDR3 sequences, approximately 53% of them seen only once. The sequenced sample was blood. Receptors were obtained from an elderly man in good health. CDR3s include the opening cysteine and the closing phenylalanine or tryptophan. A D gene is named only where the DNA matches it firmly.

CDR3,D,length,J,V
CASSLGYRSNEQFF,.,14,TRBJ2-1,TRBV7-2
CSASGGGSYNEQFF,TRBD2,14,TRBJ2-1,TRBV20-1
CASSTSAGTSGNSDHSNSYEQYF,TRBD2,23,TRBJ2-7,TRBV18
CASTGQGMDGYTF,TRBD1,13,TRBJ1-2,TRBV28
CAWYLERGRVGFF,TRBD2,13,TRBJ2-1,TRBV30
CASSPGTPSNEKLFF,.,15,TRBJ1-4,TRBV5-1
CASSVEGFRNEQYF,.,14,TRBJ2-7,TRBV9
CASSVDPAGVGLETQYF,TRBD2,17,.,TRBV9
CASSFRGPYEQYF,.,13,TRBJ2-7,TRBV5-1
CASSLALSQSVTNTEAFF,.,18,TRBJ1-1,TRBV7-2
CASSFPTSGSSYNEQFF,TRBD2,17,TRBJ2-1,TRBV5-1
CASSQGGILRSYNEQFF,.,17,TRBJ2-1,TRBV4-1
CASSFGDGTEKLFF,.,14,TRBJ1-4,TRBV5-1
CASSVGGTGGNEQYF,.,15,.,TRBV9
CAIIEPRQASGQFF,.,14,.,TRBV10-3
CASSFSGGWGYGYTF,.,15,TRBJ1-2,TRBV12-3/TRBV12-4
CASSFNSGAVNNSPLHF,.,17,TRBJ1-6,TRBV12-3/TRBV12-4
CASSPRQSSGANVLTF,.,16,TRBJ2-6,TRBV18
CASSLGSRLAGPREQYF,TRBD2,17,TRBJ2-5,TRBV5-1
CASSFLSGRGSGANVLTF,.,18,TRBJ2-6,TRBV11-2
CASSSVRIREKLFF,.,14,TRBJ1-4,TRBV6-5
CASSYSNRGMSYGYTF,TRBD1,16,TRBJ1-2,TRBV6-6
CASSTTGQTYTDTQYF,.,16,TRBJ2-3,TRBV9
CASTSDRWNSPLHF,.,14,TRBJ1-6,TRBV27
CSVLGGAKTYNEQFF,.,15,TRBJ2-1,TRBV29-1
CASSEMLVLQETQYF,.,15,TRBJ2-5,TRBV6-1
CASSQGGGELFF,.,12,TRBJ2-2,TRBV3-1
CSVENRGQGAKNIQYF,TRBD1,16,TRBJ2-4,TRBV29-1
CSVESGGGEYNEQYF,TRBD2,15,.,TRBV29-1
CASSSGTSGSPFYEQYF,TRBD2,17,TRBJ2-7,TRBV7-3
CASSRPGTEETQYF,.,14,TRBJ2-5,TRBV11-1
CASSSGQGLANYGYTF,TRBD1,16,TRBJ1-2,TRBV5-1
CASTMTGYSTDTQYF,TRBD1,15,TRBJ2-3,TRBV27